This T cell receptor beta chain stems from a study of T cells in Graves' hyperthyroidism and ophthalmopathy. CDR1 GTSNPN and CDR2 SVGIG come from the germline V gene (reference sequence). The CDR3 contains 14 residues. V lost 1 base and J lost 5; bases outside the gene matches: 7. Researchers amplified the TCR beta CDR3 regions from RNA transcripts. The HTBI primer set was used in a first-round RT-PCR of the TCR CDR3. TCRdb processed the multiplex PCR reads anew with MiXCR; each CDR3 protein has one entry. The table shows about 600,000 distinct CDR3 sequences, with about a sixth occurring only once. This rearrangement joins TRBV30 to TRBJ2-5; 7 bases align to TRBD1. Source material: blood. The sequence derives from a woman aged 35 to 49 with Graves' ophthalmopathy. The CDR3 spells CAWSDTGAGETQYF. The CDR3 region has the DNA TGTGCCTGGAGTGACACAGGGGCCGGGGAGACCCAGTACTTC.